Following are 31 T cell receptor beta chains from one sample sequenced in a study of beta chain features in type 1 diabetes. Sequenced material consisted of expressed TCRB transcripts (all of the isolated RNA was reverse transcribed). Repertoires were generated with immunoSEQ multiplex PCR, while TCRdb's copy carries only in-frame clones and drops some. Of approximately 340,000 clones detected, about 15% appear once; the ten largest clones hold about 0.02%. Material: naive CD4+ T cells from blood. The receptors were sampled from a woman between 18 and 29 years old in good health.

This rearrangement joins TRBV19 to TRBJ2-1; the match to TRBD1 covers 8 bases. The J segment lost 1 base and the V segment lost 5 bases, leaving 7 bases of the junction unmatched. The germline CDR1 and CDR2 sequences are LNHDA and SQIVND (reference sequence). The CDR3 spans 16 residues. As DNA, the CDR3 is TGTGCCAGTAGTGCCCAGGGGGCCCCTTCCTACAATGAGCAGTTCTTC. Translated, it gives CASSAQGAPSYNEQFF.

The V gene is TRBV30, the J gene TRBJ2-1, with TRBD2 identical over 14 bases. The CDR3 sequence is 15 residues long. The germline V gene encodes CDR1 GTSNPN and CDR2 SVGIG (reference sequence). V lost 3 bases to trimming and J lost 7 bases; unmatched junction nucleotides: 5. The CDR3 is CAWRGLAGGSNEQFF. The CDR3 nucleotides read TGTGCCTGGAGAGGACTAGCGGGAGGATCAAATGAGCAGTTCTTC.

The chain carries TRBV5-1 and TRBJ2-5; D is unresolved. The CDR3 consists of 11 residues. Germline V gives CDR1 SGHRS, CDR2 YFSETQ. Between the trimmed V and J ends, which lost 2 bases and 5 bases, there was a span of 4 bases. The CDR3 nucleotides are TGCGCCAGCAGCTTTTCGGAGACCCAGTACTTC. Translating it yields CASSFSETQYF.

This clone has more than one count but fewer than ten. The chain is built from TRBV28 and TRBJ2-5; 8 nucleotides match TRBD1. The CDR3 is 12 amino acids. Germline CDR1 and CDR2: MDHEN and SYDVKM. V gave up 5 bases and J gave up 13 bases; unmatched junction bases: 9. The CDR3 nucleotides read TGTGCCAGCAGTCTCGGTCCCGGGACAGGGTACTTC. Translating it yields CASSLGPGTGYF.

The genes are TRBV6-4 and TRBJ1-2, with 10 nucleotides matching TRBD1. CDR1 and CDR2 (germline): MRHNA, SNTAGT. This CDR3 comprises 14 residues. J lost 8 bases, V lost 2 bases, and 5 bases had no gene match. CDR3 protein: CASSDAGQGGGYTF. In DNA, the CDR3 is TGTGCCAGCAGTGACGCCGGACAGGGGGGCGGCTACACCTTC.

In its sample, this clone was seen a few times. The genes are TRBV15 and TRBJ2-1; tentative D call: TRBD2 (5 bases). V shed 1 base and J shed 15 bases, with 16 bases lying between them. From germline, CDR1 is LNHNV and CDR2 YYDKDF (reference sequence). The CDR3 spans 13 residues. CDR3 sequence (DNA): TGTGCCACCAGCAGAGTTTCCGGACTCTTACTGTTCTTC. Translated: CATSRVSGLLLFF. Filled out from reference TRBV15 and TRBJ2-1, the complete variable domain reads DAMVIQNPRYQVTQFGKPVTLSCSQTLNHNVMYWYQQKSSQAPKLLFHYYDKDFNNEADTPDNFQSRRPNTSFCFLDIRSPGLGDTAMYLCATSRVSGLLLFFGPGTRLTVL.

This clone has more than one count but fewer than ten. The rearrangement joins TRBV30 to TRBJ2-7; 7 bases match TRBD2. CDR1 GTSNPN and CDR2 SVGIG come from the germline V gene (reference sequence). V gave up 5 bases and J gave up 9 bases; unmatched junction bases: 7. CDR3 length: 11 residues. The DNA for the CDR3 is TGTGCCTGGGAGGTGGGCGGGGGGCAGTACTTC. Translating gives CAWEVGGGQYF.

The chain links TRBV6-8 to TRBJ1-3; 8 nucleotides agree with TRBD1. The CDR3 runs to 14 residues. V trimming: 7 bases; J trimming: 0 bases; junction bases outside the gene matches: 2. Looked up from germline, CDR1 is MNHGY and CDR2 is SAAAGT. The CDR3 loop reads CASIDRGSGNTIYF. CDR3 in DNA: TGTGCCAGCATTGACAGGGGCTCTGGAAACACCATATATTTT.

The sample holds a few counts of this clone. The rearrangement joins TRBV28 to TRBJ2-6; perhaps TRBD1 as D (5 bases). The ends were cut back, 3 bases at V and 2 bases at J, with 8 bases in the middle. CDR1 is MDHEN, CDR2 SYDVKM, per germline. The CDR3 sequence is 15 residues long. CDR3 protein: CASSLFRAGANVLTF. CDR3 coding DNA: TGTGCCAGCAGTTTGTTCAGGGCTGGGGCCAACGTCCTGACTTTC.

This chain joins TRBV9 and TRBJ2-7, with 8 nucleotides matching TRBD1. This CDR3 has 16 residues. V lost 0 bases and J lost 3; bases outside the gene matches: 8. CDR1 and CDR2 from the germline V gene are SGDLS and YYNGEE. CDR3 DNA: TGTGCCAGCAGCGTAGGAGGGACAGGTATCCACTACGAGCAGTACTTC. This translates into CASSVGGTGIHYEQYF.

This clone was seen a handful of times. The V call is TRBV9, the J call TRBJ2-3, with a possible D match to TRBD2 (6 bases). Germline V CDR1 and CDR2: SGDLS, YYNGEE. The CDR3 sequence is 17 residues long. V was pared by 3 bases and J by 0 bases, with 17 bases between. As DNA, the CDR3 is TGTGCCAGCAGCGGGGGGATTAGCGGTTTGAGCACAGATACGCAGTATTTT. This gives the protein CASSGGISGLSTDTQYF.

V gene TRBV4-1 combines with J gene TRBJ2-7; D may be TRBD2 (6 bases). Trimming removed 8 bases from V and 0 bases from J, with 23 bases in between. CDR3 length: 17 amino acids. Germline V gene data show CDR1 as MGHRA and CDR2 as YSYEKL. CDR3: CASSTSLNLASSYEQYF. Written as DNA, the CDR3 is TGCGCCAGCTCAACCTCCTTAAACCTAGCGAGCTCCTACGAGCAGTACTTC.

This clone came up a few times. Other nucleotide sequences in the sample specify the same CDR3. This chain connects TRBV5-1 to TRBJ1-1; D is undetermined. V gave up 0 bases and J gave up 1 base, with 4 bases separating them. CDR3 length: 13 amino acids. Germline V gene sequence: CDR1 SGHRS, CDR2 YFSETQ. The CDR3 nucleotides read TGCGCCAGCAGCTTGGCAGGGAACACTGAAGCTTTCTTT. It codes for CASSLAGNTEAFF.

The chain carries TRBV27 and TRBJ2-7; 8 bases are shared with TRBD1. V was pared by 0 bases and J by 0 bases, with 13 bases of the junction left unmatched. Looked up from germline, CDR1 is MNHEY and CDR2 is SMNVEV (reference sequence). The CDR3 extends over 19 amino acids. The CDR3 sequence is CASSLSILGRDRSSYEQYF. The CDR3 region has the DNA TGTGCCAGCAGTTTATCGATTTTGGGTCGGGACAGGAGCTCCTACGAGCAGTACTTC.

This clone was seen a few times. The V call is TRBV11-1, the J call TRBJ1-2, with 9 bases fitting TRBD1. J gave up 10 bases and V 5 bases, and 2 bases lay outside the gene matches. Germline V gene sequence: CDR1 SGHAT, CDR2 FQDESV (reference sequence). The CDR3 has 11 amino acids. CDR3 residues: CASSRQGDYTF. In DNA form, the CDR3 reads TGTGCCAGCAGCCGACAGGGGGACTACACCTTC.

This clone was seen only a few times. V usage is TRBV28 and J usage is TRBJ2-7; D remains ambiguous. The CDR3 loop spans 16 amino acids. The V end lost 2 bases, the J end lost 0 bases, and 14 bases lay between the germline ends. CDR1 is MDHEN and CDR2 is SYDVKM in the germline V gene. CDR3 loop: CASSLRTSRSSYEQYF. CDR3 coding DNA: TGTGCCAGCAGTTTACGTACGTCGCGGAGCTCCTACGAGCAGTACTTC. Variable domain in full (rest from reference TRBV28 and TRBJ2-7): DVKVTQSSRYLVKRTGEKVFLECVQDMDHENMFWYRQDPGLGLRLIYFSYDVKMKEKGDIPEGYSVSREKKERFSLILESASTNQTSMYLCASSLRTSRSSYEQYFGPGTRLTVT.

In this sample, this clone turned up a few times. This chain connects TRBV27 to TRBJ2-7, with D possibly matching TRBD2 (5 bases). The length of the CDR3 is 13 residues. V lost 6 bases and J lost 1, with 10 bases in between. Germline V gene lookup returns CDR1 MNHEY and CDR2 SMNVEV (reference sequence). The CDR3 loop reads CASRLRGSYEQYF. The DNA for the CDR3 is TGTGCCAGCAGACTACGGGGATCCTACGAGCAGTACTTC.

This clone was counted only a few times. V usage is TRBV30 and J usage is TRBJ2-3; D gene uncertain. There are 11 residues in the CDR3. V lost 1 base to trimming and J lost 6 bases, with 5 bases between them. CDR1 and CDR2 from the germline V gene are GTSNPN and SVGIG (reference sequence). CDR3 DNA sequence: TGTGCCTGGAGTGCTGAGGATACGCAGTATTTT. The encoded protein is CAWSAEDTQYF.

V and J are TRBV9 and TRBJ2-2, with unresolved D. The V end lost 4 bases, the J end lost 4 bases, and 8 bases lay between the germline ends. Per the germline V gene, CDR1 is SGDLS and CDR2 is YYNGEE. The CDR3 consists of 13 residues. The CDR3: CASSPYLTGELFF. CDR3 DNA sequence: TGTGCCAGCAGCCCCTACCTCACCGGGGAGCTGTTTTTT. Full variable domain (rest looked up from reference TRBV9 and TRBJ2-2): DSGVTQTPKHLITATGQRVTLRCSPRSGDLSVYWYQQSLDQGLQFLIQYYNGEERAKGNILERFSAQQFPDLHSELNLSSLELGDSALYFCASSPYLTGELFFGEGSRLTVL.

Written as DNA, the CDR3 is TGTGCCAGCAGCGCGGGACTAGCGGGAGTGGGCGGGGAGCTGTTTTTT. It translates to CASSAGLAGVGGELFF. The chain joins TRBV9 to TRBJ2-2, with TRBD2 matching over 14 bases. V lost 3 bases to trimming and J lost 7 bases; unmatched junction nucleotides: 5. This CDR3 is built from 16 residues. CDR1 and CDR2 (germline): SGDLS, YYNGEE. The whole variable domain, remainder taken from reference TRBV9 and TRBJ2-2, is DSGVTQTPKHLITATGQRVTLRCSPRSGDLSVYWYQQSLDQGLQFLIQYYNGEERAKGNILERFSAQQFPDLHSELNLSSLELGDSALYFCASSAGLAGVGGELFFGEGSRLTVL.

A remark on this clone: Within the sample, other DNA sequences also encode this same CDR3. J is TRBJ2-1 and V is TRBV30, with 9 bases identical to TRBD2. Trimming cost V 3 bases and J 6 bases; bases outside gene matches: 9. This CDR3 spans 15 amino acids. Germline CDR1 is GTSNPN and CDR2 is SVGIG (reference sequence). The CDR3 loop is CAWSPGLAGSNEQFF. CDR3 sequence (DNA): TGTGCCTGGAGCCCGGGGCTAGCGGGGAGCAATGAGCAGTTCTTC. The entire variable domain, with the rest obtained from reference TRBV30 and TRBJ2-1, is as follows: SQTIHQWPATLVQPVGSPLSLECTVEGTSNPNLYWYRQAAGRGLQLLFYSVGIGQISSEVPQNLSASRPQDRQFILSSKKLLLSDSGFYLCAWSPGLAGSNEQFFGPGTRLTVL.

This clone was seen only a few times. The rearrangement links TRBV28 to TRBJ1-1, with D uncertain. Germline loops: CDR1 MDHEN, CDR2 SYDVKM. The V gene lost 7 bases and the J gene lost 1 base, with 13 bases spanning the gap. The CDR3 is 14 amino acids. CDR3 loop: CASNTVGKNTEAFF. In nucleotides, the CDR3 is TGTGCCAGCAATACAGTCGGGAAGAACACTGAAGCTTTCTTT.

This sequence joins TRBV30 and TRBJ1-1, with D perhaps TRBD1 (6 bases). This CDR3 is 14 amino acids long. CDR1 and CDR2 (germline): GTSNPN, SVGIG (reference sequence). V lost 5 bases to trimming and J lost 0 bases, with 13 bases between them. CDR3 residues: CAWVPQGMNTEAFF. CDR3 coding DNA: TGTGCCTGGGTACCGCAGGGGATGAACACTGAAGCTTTCTTT.

In its sample, this clone was seen a few times. V is TRBV5-4 and J is TRBJ1-4, with no clear D. The V and J ends lost 2 bases and 0 bases respectively, with 11 bases between them. Germline CDR1 is SGHNT and CDR2 is YYREEE (reference sequence). The CDR3 is 16 amino acids. CDR3 sequence: CASSLTRPATNEKLFF. DNA for the CDR3: TGTGCCAGCAGCTTAACGAGGCCTGCAACTAATGAAAAACTGTTTTTT. Complete variable domain (other parts from reference TRBV5-4 and TRBJ1-4): ETGVTQSPTHLIKTRGQQVTLRCSSQSGHNTVSWYQQALGQGPQFIFQYYREEENGRGNFPPRFSGLQFPNYSSELNVNALELDDSALYLCASSLTRPATNEKLFFGSGTQLSVL.

V and J are TRBV7-9 and TRBJ2-5; maybe TRBD2 (5 bases). This CDR3 has 13 amino acids. The germline V gene has CDR1 SEHNR and CDR2 FQNEAQ (reference sequence). Trimming stripped 2 bases from V and 5 bases from J, with 9 bases between. The CDR3 loop is CASSLITGETQYF. CDR3 DNA: TGTGCCAGCAGCTTAATCACGGGGGAGACCCAGTACTTC.

The rearrangement uses TRBV27 and TRBJ2-2; 8 bases line up with TRBD1. The CDR3 contains 16 residues. CDR1 is MNHEY, CDR2 SMNVEV, per germline (reference sequence). V lost 3 bases and J lost 3; bases outside the gene matches: 6. CDR3 nucleotide sequence: TGTGCCAGCAGTTTTTGGGACAGGCACTACACCGGGGAGCTGTTTTTT. Translating gives CASSFWDRHYTGELFF.

The gene calls are TRBV7-8 and TRBJ2-2; D gene ambiguous. Per the germline V gene, CDR1 is SGHVS and CDR2 is FQNEAQ. The length of the CDR3 is 16 residues. V was pared by 7 bases and J by 0 bases, with 15 bases between. Written as DNA, the CDR3 is TGTGCCAGCACCCCCCGTGCGCGCACGAACACCGGGGAGCTGTTTTTT. It specifies CASTPRARTNTGELFF.

The chain joins TRBV5-4 to TRBJ1-2; D may be TRBD1 (5 bases). The length of the CDR3 is 13 residues. The germline V and J ends were trimmed by 3 bases and 2 bases, with 8 bases remaining between them. Per the germline V gene, CDR1 is SGHNT and CDR2 is YYREEE (reference sequence). The DNA of the CDR3 is TGTGCCAGCAGCTACGACAGCAACTATGGCTACACCTTC. Its translation: CASSYDSNYGYTF. Combining the CDR3 with reference TRBV5-4 and TRBJ1-2 gives the whole variable domain ETGVTQSPTHLIKTRGQQVTLRCSSQSGHNTVSWYQQALGQGPQFIFQYYREEENGRGNFPPRFSGLQFPNYSSELNVNALELDDSALYLCASSYDSNYGYTFGSGTRLTVV.

V gene TRBV11-2 combines with J gene TRBJ1-1, with a tentative D call TRBD1 (6 bases). The germline gives CDR1 SGHAT, CDR2 FQNNGV. CDR3 length: 14 residues. V was clipped by 1 base and J by 4 bases, with 10 bases between them. This CDR3 reads CASSLAGQTTEAFF. CDR3 bases: TGTGCCAGCAGCTTAGCGGGACAAACCACTGAAGCTTTCTTT.

The chain uses TRBV30 and TRBJ1-2, with 12 bases lining up with TRBD1. The CDR3 is made up of 14 amino acids. V dropped 5 bases and J dropped 4; count of bases not matched to a gene: 5. Per the germline V gene, CDR1 is GTSNPN and CDR2 is SVGIG (reference sequence). The CDR3 DNA reads as TGTGCCTGGGAAACGGGACAGGGGGCCTATGGCTACACCTTC. Encoded protein: CAWETGQGAYGYTF.

The chain joins TRBV4-3 to TRBJ2-3; TRBD1 might be the D (5 bases). V lost 0 bases to trimming and J lost 1 base, with 11 bases between them. Per germline, CDR1 LGHNA and CDR2 YSLEER. CDR3 length: 16 amino acids. CDR3 sequence reads: CASSQDWGLRTDTQYF. The CDR3 region has the DNA TGCGCCAGCAGCCAAGATTGGGGCTTACGCACAGATACGCAGTATTTT.